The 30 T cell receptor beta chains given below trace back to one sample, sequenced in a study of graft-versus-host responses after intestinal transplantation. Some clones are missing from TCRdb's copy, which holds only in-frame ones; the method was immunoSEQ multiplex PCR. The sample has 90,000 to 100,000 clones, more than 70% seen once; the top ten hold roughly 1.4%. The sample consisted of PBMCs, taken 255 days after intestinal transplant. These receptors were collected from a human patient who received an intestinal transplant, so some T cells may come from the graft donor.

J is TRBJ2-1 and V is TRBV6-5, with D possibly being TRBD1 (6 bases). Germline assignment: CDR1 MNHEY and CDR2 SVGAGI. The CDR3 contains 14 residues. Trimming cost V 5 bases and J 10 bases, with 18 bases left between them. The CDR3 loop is CASSNPNRVGEQFF. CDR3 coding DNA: TGTGCCAGCAGTAACCCCAACAGGGTTGGGGAGCAGTTCTTC.

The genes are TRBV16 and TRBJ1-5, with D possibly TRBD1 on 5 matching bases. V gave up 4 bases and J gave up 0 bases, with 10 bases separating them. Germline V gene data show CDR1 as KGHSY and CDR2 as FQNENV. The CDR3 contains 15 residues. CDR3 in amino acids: CASSPRGDSNQPQHF. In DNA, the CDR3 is TGTGCCAGCAGCCCTCGGGGGGATAGCAATCAGCCCCAGCATTTT.

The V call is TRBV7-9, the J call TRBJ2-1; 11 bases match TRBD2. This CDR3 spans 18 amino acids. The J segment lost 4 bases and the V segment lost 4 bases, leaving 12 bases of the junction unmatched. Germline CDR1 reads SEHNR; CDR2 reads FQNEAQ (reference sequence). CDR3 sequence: CASSSRGLAATFYNEQFF. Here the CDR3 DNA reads TGTGCCAGCAGCTCCCGGGGACTAGCGGCCACCTTTTACAATGAGCAGTTCTTC.

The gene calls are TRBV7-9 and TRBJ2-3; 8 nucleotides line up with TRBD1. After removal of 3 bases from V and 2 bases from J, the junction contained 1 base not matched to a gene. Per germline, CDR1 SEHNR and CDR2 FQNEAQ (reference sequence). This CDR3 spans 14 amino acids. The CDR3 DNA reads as TGTGCCAGCAGCTTCAGGGGGCACACAGATACGCAGTATTTT. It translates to CASSFRGHTDTQYF.

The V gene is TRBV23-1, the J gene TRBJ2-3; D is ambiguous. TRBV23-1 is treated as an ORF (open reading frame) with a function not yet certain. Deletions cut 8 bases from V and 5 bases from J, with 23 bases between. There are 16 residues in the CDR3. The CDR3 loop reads CASPSEAVIRRDTQYF. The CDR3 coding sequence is TGCGCCAGCCCCTCCGAGGCAGTTATACGACGAGATACGCAGTATTTT.

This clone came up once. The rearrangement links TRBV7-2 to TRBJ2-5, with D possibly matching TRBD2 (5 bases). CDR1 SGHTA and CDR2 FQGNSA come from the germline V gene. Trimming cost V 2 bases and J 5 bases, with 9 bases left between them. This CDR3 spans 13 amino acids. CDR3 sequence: CASSLTSVETQYF. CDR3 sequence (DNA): TGTGCCAGCAGCTTAACTAGTGTCGAGACCCAGTACTTC. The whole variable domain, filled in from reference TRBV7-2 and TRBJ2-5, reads GAGVSQSPSNKVTEKGKDVELRCDPISGHTALYWYRQSLGQGLEFLIYFQGNSAPDKSGLPSDRFSAERTGGSVSTLTIQRTQQEDSAVYLCASSLTSVETQYFGPGTRLLVL.

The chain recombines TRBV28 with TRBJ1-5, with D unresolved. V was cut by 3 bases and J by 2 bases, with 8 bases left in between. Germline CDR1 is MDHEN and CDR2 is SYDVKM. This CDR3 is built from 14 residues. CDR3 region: CASSLGWGNQPQHF. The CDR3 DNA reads TGTGCCAGCAGTTTGGGTTGGGGCAATCAGCCCCAGCATTTT. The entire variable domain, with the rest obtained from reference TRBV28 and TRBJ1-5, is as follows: DVKVTQSSRYLVKRTGEKVFLECVQDMDHENMFWYRQDPGLGLRLIYFSYDVKMKEKGDIPEGYSVSREKKERFSLILESASTNQTSMYLCASSLGWGNQPQHFGDGTRLSIL.

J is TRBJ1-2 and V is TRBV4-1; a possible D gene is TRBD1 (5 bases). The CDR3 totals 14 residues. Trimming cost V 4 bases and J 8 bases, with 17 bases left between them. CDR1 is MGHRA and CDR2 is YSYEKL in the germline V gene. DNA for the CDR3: TGCGCCAGCAGCCCATGGGACGCGGAAAGAGGCTACACCTTC. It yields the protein CASSPWDAERGYTF.

The DNA for the CDR3 is TGCAGCGTTGAAGGGACAGGGGGGGCCCAGTACTTC. Translating gives CSVEGTGGAQYF. The chain links TRBV29-1 to TRBJ2-5; 10 positions match TRBD1. Germline V gene sequence: CDR1 SQVTM, CDR2 ANQGSEA. There are 12 residues in the CDR3. V trimming: 1 base; J trimming: 9 bases; junction bases outside the gene matches: 2.

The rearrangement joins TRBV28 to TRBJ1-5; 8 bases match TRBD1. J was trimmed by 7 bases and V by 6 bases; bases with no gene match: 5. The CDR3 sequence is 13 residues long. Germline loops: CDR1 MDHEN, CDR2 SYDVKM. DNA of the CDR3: TGTGCCAGCAGACCAGGGGGCGGACAGCCCCAGCATTTT. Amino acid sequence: CASRPGGGQPQHF. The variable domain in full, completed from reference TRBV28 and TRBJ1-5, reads DVKVTQSSRYLVKRTGEKVFLECVQDMDHENMFWYRQDPGLGLRLIYFSYDVKMKEKGDIPEGYSVSREKKERFSLILESASTNQTSMYLCASRPGGGQPQHFGDGTRLSIL.

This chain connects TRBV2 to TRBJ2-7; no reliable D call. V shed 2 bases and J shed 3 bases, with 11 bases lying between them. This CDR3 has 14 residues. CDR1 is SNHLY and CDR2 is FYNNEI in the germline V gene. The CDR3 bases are TGTGCCAGCAGTGAATCCGCGGAGCACTACGAGCAGTACGTC. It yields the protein CASSESAEHYEQYV.

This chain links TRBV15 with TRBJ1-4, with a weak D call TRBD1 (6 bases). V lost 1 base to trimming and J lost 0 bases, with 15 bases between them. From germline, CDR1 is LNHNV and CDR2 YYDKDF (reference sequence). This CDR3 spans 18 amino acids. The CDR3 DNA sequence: TGTGCCACCAGCAGAGGTGTTGAGGGGGAACCAACTAATGAAAAACTGTTTTTT. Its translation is CATSRGVEGEPTNEKLFF.

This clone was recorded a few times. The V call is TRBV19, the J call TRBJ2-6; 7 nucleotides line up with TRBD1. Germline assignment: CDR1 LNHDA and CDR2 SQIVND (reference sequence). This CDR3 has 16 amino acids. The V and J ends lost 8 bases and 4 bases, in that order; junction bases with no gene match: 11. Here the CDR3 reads CASLKGAPSGANVLTF. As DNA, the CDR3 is TGTGCCAGTCTGAAGGGGGCACCGAGCGGGGCCAACGTCCTGACTTTC.

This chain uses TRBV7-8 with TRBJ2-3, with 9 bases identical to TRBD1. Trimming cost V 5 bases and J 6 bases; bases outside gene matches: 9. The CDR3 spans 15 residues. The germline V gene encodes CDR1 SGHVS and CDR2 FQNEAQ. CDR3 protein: CASSPTGGSLDTQYF. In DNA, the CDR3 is TGTGCCAGCAGCCCGACAGGGGGGTCCTTGGATACGCAGTATTTT. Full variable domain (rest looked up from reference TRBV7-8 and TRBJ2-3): GAGVSQSPRYKVAKRGQDVALRCDPISGHVSLFWYQQALGQGPEFLTYFQNEAQLDKSGLPSDRFFAERPEGSVSTLKIQRTQQEDSAVYLCASSPTGGSLDTQYFGPGTRLTVL.

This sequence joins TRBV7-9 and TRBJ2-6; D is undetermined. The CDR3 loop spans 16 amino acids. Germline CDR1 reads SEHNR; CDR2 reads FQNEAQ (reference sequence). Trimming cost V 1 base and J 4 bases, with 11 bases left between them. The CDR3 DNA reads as TGTGCCAGCAGCTTAGTAATTGGCACAGGGGCCAACGTCCTGACTTTC. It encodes CASSLVIGTGANVLTF.

CDR3 sequence: CASSVWSGSNEQFF. The CDR3, as DNA: TGTGCCAGCAGCGTATGGTCAGGGAGCAATGAGCAGTTCTTC. The V call is TRBV9, the J call TRBJ2-1, with D possibly called TRBD1 or TRBD2 (5 bases each). Germline CDR1 SGDLS, CDR2 YYNGEE. V gave up 1 base and J gave up 6 bases, with 11 bases separating them. The CDR3 has 14 residues.

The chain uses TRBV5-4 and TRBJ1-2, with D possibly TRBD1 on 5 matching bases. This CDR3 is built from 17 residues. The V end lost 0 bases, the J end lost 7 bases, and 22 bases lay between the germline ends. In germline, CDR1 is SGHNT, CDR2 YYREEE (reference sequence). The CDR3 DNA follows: TGTGCCAGCAGCTTGGGGAGGGCCCCCTCTACGGGGCTTGGCTACACCTTC. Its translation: CASSLGRAPSTGLGYTF.

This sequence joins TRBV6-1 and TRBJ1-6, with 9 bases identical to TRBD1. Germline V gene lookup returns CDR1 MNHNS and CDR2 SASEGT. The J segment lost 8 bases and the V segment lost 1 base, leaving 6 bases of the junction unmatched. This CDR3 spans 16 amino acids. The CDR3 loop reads CASSEDLGQGHSPLHF. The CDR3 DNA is TGTGCCAGCAGTGAAGATTTGGGACAGGGTCATTCACCCCTCCACTTT.

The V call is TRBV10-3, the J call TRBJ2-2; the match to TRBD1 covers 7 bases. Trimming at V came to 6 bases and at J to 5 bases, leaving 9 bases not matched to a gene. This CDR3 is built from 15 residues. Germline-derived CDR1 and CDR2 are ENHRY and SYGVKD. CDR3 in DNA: TGTGCCATCAGCGGCCCTGGGACAGTTACCGGGGAGCTGTTTTTT. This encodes CAISGPGTVTGELFF.

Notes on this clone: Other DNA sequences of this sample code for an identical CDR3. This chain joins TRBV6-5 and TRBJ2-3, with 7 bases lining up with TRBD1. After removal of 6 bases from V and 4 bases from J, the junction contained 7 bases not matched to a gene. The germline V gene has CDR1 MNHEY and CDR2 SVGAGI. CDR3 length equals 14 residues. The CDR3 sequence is CASRRQGRPDTQYF. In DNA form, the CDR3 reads TGTGCCAGCAGACGACAGGGCCGTCCAGATACGCAGTATTTT.

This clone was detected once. The CDR3 region has the DNA TGCAGCGTTGAGCGACCTTTGAACACTGAAGCTTTCTTT. This codes for CSVERPLNTEAFF. V is TRBV29-1 and J is TRBJ1-1; unclear D gene. The germline gives CDR1 SQVTM, CDR2 ANQGSEA. The V and J ends lost 3 bases and 0 bases respectively, with 8 bases between them. CDR3 length equals 13 residues.

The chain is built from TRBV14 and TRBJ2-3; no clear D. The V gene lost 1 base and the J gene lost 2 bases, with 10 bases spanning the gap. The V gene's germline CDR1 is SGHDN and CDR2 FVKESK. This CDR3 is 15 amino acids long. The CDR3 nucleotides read TGTGCCAGCAGCCAAGCTGGGAAGGACACAGATACGCAGTATTTT. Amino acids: CASSQAGKDTDTQYF.

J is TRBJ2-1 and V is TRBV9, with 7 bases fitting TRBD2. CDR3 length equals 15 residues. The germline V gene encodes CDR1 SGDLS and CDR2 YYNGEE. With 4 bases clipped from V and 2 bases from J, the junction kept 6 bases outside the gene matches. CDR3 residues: CASSRGVSAYNEQFF. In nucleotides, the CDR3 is TGTGCCAGCAGCCGGGGGGTGTCCGCCTACAATGAGCAGTTCTTC.

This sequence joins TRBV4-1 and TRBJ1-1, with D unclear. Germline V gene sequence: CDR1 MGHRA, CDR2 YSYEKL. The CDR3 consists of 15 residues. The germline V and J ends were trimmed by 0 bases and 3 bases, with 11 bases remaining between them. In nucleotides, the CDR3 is TGCGCCAGCAGCCAAGATCGAGGCTTTTACACTGAAGCTTTCTTT. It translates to CASSQDRGFYTEAFF.

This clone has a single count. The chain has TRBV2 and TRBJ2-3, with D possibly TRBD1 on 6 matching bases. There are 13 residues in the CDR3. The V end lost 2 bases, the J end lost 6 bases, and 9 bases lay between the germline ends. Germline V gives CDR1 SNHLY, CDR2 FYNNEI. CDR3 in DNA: TGTGCCAGCAGTGAAAGGGGGACGGATACGCAGTATTTT. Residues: CASSERGTDTQYF.

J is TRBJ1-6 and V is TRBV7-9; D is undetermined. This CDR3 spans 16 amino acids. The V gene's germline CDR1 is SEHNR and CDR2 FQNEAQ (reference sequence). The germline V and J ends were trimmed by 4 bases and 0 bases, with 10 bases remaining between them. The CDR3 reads CASSSQRSSYNSPLHF. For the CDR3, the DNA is TGTGCCAGCAGCTCGCAGAGAAGCTCCTATAATTCACCCCTCCACTTT.

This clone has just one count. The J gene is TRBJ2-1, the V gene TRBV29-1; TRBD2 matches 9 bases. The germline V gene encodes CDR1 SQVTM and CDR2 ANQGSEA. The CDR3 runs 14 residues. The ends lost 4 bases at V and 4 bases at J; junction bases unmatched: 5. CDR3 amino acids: CSVVGRGGYNEQFF. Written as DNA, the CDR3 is TGCAGCGTTGTAGGGCGGGGGGGTTACAATGAGCAGTTCTTC.

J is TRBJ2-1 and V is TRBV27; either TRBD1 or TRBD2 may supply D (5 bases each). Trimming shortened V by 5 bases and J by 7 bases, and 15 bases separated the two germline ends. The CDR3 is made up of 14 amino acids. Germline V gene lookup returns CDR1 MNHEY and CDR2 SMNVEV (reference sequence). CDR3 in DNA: TGTGCCAGCAGTCTCCTACTAGGGGTGAATGAGCAGTTCTTC. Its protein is CASSLLLGVNEQFF.

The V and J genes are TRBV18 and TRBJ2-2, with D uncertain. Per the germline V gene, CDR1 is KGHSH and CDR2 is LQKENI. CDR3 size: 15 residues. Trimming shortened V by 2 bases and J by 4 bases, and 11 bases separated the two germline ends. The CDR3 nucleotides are TGTGCCAGCTCACCAGGCACTACTGGCACCGGGGAGCTGTTTTTT. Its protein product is CASSPGTTGTGELFF.

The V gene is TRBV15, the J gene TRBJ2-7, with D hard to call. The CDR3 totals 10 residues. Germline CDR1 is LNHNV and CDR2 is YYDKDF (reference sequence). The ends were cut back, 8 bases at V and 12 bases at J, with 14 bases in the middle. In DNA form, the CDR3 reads TGTGCCACCGTACTTTCCGGGTGGTACGTC. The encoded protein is CATVLSGWYV.